The entry below describes one T cell receptor beta chain. These data belong to a study of T cell responses to AZD1222 COVID-19 vaccine. Only in-frame clones appear in the TCRdb table, and some are missing; sequencing was by immunoSEQ multiplex PCR. The repertoire has about 160,000 clones, roughly nine tenths of them found once; the top ten carry about 5%. The CDR3 runs 15 residues. V was clipped by 1 base and J by 2 bases; unmatched bases: 2. Germline V CDR1 and CDR2: SGHAT, FQNNGV. The chain joins TRBV11-2 to TRBJ2-1, with 7 bases lining up with TRBD2. The source is an adult in good health. Here the sequenced sample was peripheral blood, taken on day 0 of AZD1222 vaccination. The CDR3 loop reads CASSLVAGAYNEQFF. CDR3 coding DNA: TGTGCCAGCAGCTTAGTGGCGGGAGCCTACAATGAGCAGTTCTTC.